The clone carrying this TCR beta chain was seen only a few times. Its antigen is not identified. This specimen belongs to a study of T cell repertoires in cytomegalovirus infection. Study-level information: Public TCR beta signatures marked donors with CMV infection and the matching HLA.

Using its own MiXCR run on the reads, TCRdb lists one record per CDR3 protein. This sample has just over 450,000 distinct CDR3 sequences, with 42% found just once. The CDR3 loop spans 13 amino acids. The V gene lost 5 bases and the J gene lost 5 bases, with 13 bases spanning the gap. CDR1 and CDR2 (germline): SGHTA, FQGNSA. Whole-study findings and limits: Dominating the ex vivo response were HLA-C-restricted CMV-specific TCR beta clonotypes.

The V call is TRBV7-2, the J call TRBJ2-7, with D unresolved. The clonotype comes from a human donor in good health (CMV status not recorded). Some clones in this sample may be carry-over from other donors' samples. Source: cultured PBMCs, taken from culture after CMV antigen stimulation. The CDR3 DNA follows: TGTGCCAGCAGCCCTAATGGTTATGACGAGCAGTACTTC. It yields the protein CASSPNGYDEQYF.